Given below is one T cell receptor beta chain in context. Antigen specificity is unknown. The source of the sample is a study of T cell repertoires in cytomegalovirus infection. Study overall: Well-studied HLA-B-restricted epitopes and recently identified HLA-C-restricted epitopes of CMV were both used in the study. From public TCR beta signatures came an indication of both CMV infection and matching HLA type. Whole-study findings and limits: Totalled public TCR beta family frequency picked out people who carried CMV plus the relevant HLA.

V was cut by 10 bases and J by 2 bases, with 18 bases left in between. CDR3 length: 14 residues. From the reads, TCRdb called clonotypes with MiXCR, one entry per CDR3 protein. This sample yields about 830,000 distinct CDR3 sequences, of which approximately 29% are seen a single time; roughly 12% belongs to the top ten. The receptor's source is a human donor in good health (CMV status not recorded). Some clones in this sample may be carry-over from other donors' samples. The material was cultured CD8+ T cells from PBMCs, obtained from culture after CMV antigen stimulation. The chain combines TRBV12-3 or TRBV12-4 with TRBJ2-7; possible D gene TRBD1, 6 bases. Here the CDR3 DNA reads TGTGCCAACAGACTGACAGGCGCAACCTACGAGCAGTACTTC. Its translation: CANRLTGATYEQYF.